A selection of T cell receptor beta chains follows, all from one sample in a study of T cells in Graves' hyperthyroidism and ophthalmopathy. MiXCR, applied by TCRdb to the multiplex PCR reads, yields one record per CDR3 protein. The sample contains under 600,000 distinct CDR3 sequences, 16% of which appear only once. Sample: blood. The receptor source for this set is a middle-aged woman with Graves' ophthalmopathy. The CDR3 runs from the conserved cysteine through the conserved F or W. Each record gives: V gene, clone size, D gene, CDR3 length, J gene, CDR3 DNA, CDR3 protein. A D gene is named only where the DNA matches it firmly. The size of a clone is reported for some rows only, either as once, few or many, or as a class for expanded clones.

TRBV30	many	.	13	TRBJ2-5	TGTGCCTGGGCGAGGGGGAAGCAAGAGACCCAGTACTTC	CAWARGKQETQYF
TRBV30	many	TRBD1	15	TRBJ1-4	TGTGCCTGGAGCGCCATTGGGACAGGGTTCGAAAAACTGTTTTTT	CAWSAIGTGFEKLFF
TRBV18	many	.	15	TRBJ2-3	TGTGCCAGCTCACCAAGCAGCGGAAGCACAGATACGCAGTATTTT	CASSPSSGSTDTQYF
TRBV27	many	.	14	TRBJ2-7	TGTGCCAGCATCCCCCGACAAGGGGCCCACGAGCAGTACTTC	CASIPRQGAHEQYF
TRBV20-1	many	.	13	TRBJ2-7	TGCAGTGCTAGTTCAGGGATGGGCTACGAGCAGTACTTC	CSASSGMGYEQYF
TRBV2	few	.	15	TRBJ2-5	TGTGCCAGCAGTGAAGGCTCAGGATTCCAAGAGACCCAGTACTTC	CASSEGSGFQETQYF
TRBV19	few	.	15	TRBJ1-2	TGTGCCAGTACATTAGCCGCGACAGAGCCTTATGGCTACACCTTC	CASTLAATEPYGYTF
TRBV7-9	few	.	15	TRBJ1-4	TGTGCCAGCAGCTTAGTGCGGGGGCTTGATGAAAAACTGTTTTTT	CASSLVRGLDEKLFF
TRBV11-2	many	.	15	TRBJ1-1	TGTGCCAGCAGCTTAGACCTGAGACGGAACACTGAAGCTTTCTTT	CASSLDLRRNTEAFF
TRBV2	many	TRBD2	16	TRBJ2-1	TGTGCCAGCAGGGACCTACTAGCGGGGGGGCAAAATGAGCAGTTCTTC	CASRDLLAGGQNEQFF
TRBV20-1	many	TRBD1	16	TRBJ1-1	TGCAGTGCTAGAGATCCCGACAGGGGGTTGTCGACTGAAGCTTTCTTT	CSARDPDRGLSTEAFF
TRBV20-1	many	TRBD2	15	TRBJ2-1	TGCAGTGCCCGCGGGGGACTAGCGCCCTTAGATGAGCAGTTCTTC	CSARGGLAPLDEQFF
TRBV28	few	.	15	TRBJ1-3	TGTGCCAGCAGTTTATCCCCTCTCTCTGGAAACACCATATATTTT	CASSLSPLSGNTIYF
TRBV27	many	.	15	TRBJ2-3	TGTGCCAGCAGTTGGTTCGGCGGGGTCACAGATACGCAGTATTTT	CASSWFGGVTDTQYF
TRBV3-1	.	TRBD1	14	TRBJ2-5	TGTGCCAGCAGCATACGCAGGGGGCGTGAGACCCAGTACTTC	CASSIRRGRETQYF
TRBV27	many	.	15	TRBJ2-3	TGTGCCAGCAGTTTAAGGGCCGCAAGCACAGATACGCAGTATTTT	CASSLRAASTDTQYF
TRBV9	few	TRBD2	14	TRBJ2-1	TGTGCCAGCTCGCGGGAGGGCCTGTACAATGAGCAGTTCTTC	CASSREGLYNEQFF
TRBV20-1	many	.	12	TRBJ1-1	TGCAGTGCGAAGCAGGGTTACACTGAAGCTTTCTTT	CSAKQGYTEAFF
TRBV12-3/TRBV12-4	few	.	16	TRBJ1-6	TGTGCCAGCAGTTTAAACTTGGGGGGTAACCTTTCACCCCTCCACTTT	CASSLNLGGNLSPLHF
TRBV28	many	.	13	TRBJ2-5	TGTGCCAGCAGTTTGCACAACCAAGAGACCCAGTACTTC	CASSLHNQETQYF
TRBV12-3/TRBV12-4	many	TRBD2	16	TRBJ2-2	TGTGCCAGCAGCCGCACTAGCGGGAGGGCCACCGGGGAGCTGTTTTTT	CASSRTSGRATGELFF
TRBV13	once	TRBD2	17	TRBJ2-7	TGTGCCAGCAGCTCGAGGGGGCGGAGCGGGAGGGCCTACGAGCAGTACTTC	CASSSRGRSGRAYEQYF
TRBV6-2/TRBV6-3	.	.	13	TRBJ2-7	TGTGCCAGCAAGGTGGGGGGCGGAGACGAGCAGTACTTC	CASKVGGGDEQYF
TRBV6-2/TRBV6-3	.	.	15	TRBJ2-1	TGTGCCAGCAGTTACTCGATTAACCCTTACAATGAGCAGTTCTTC	CASSYSINPYNEQFF
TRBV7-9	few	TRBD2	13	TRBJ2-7	TGTGCCAGCAGCTCCTGGGGGGGTCAAGAGCAGTACTTC	CASSSWGGQEQYF
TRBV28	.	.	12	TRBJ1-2	TGTGCCAGCGAAGGGACTAACTATGGCTACACCTTC	CASEGTNYGYTF
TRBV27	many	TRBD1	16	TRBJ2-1	TGTGCCAGCAGTATACAGGGACAGGGGATCGGCAATGAGCAGTTCTTC	CASSIQGQGIGNEQFF
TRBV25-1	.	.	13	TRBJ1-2	TGTGCCAGCAGGCAGGCCCCGTCCCATGGCTACACCTTC	CASRQAPSHGYTF
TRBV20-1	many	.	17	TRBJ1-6	TGCAGTGCTTTACGGACAGATTTAAACGCCTATAATTCACCCCTCCACTTT	CSALRTDLNAYNSPLHF
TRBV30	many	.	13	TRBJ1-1	TGTGCCTGGAGCCAGGGTAGGAACACTGAAGCTTTCTTT	CAWSQGRNTEAFF
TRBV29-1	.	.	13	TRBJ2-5	TGCAGCTACGCAAGGACAATGGAAGAGACCCAGTACTTC	CSYARTMEETQYF
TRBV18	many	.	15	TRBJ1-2	TGTGCCAGCTCGTCTTACCTGGGAGACGGCTATGGCTACACCTTC	CASSSYLGDGYGYTF
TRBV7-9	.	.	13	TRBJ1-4	TGTGCCAGCAGCTTACAGATTAATGAAAAACTGTTTTTT	CASSLQINEKLFF
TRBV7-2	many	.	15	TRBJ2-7	TGTGCCAGCAGCTTAGCCCACGGCCCTTCCTACGAGCAGTACTTC	CASSLAHGPSYEQYF
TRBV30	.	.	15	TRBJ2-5	TGTGCCTGGAGTGCTACCGCAGGGATCATCGGGACCCAGTACTTC	CAWSATAGIIGTQYF
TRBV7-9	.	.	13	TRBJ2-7	TGTGCCAGCAGCTTGACCGGGGGGCTCGAGCAGTACTTC	CASSLTGGLEQYF
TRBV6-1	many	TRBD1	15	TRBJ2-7	TGTGCCAGCAAGCAACCGCGGACAGGGAAGGACGAGCAGTACTTC	CASKQPRTGKDEQYF
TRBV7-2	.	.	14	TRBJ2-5	TGTGCCAGCAGCTCGGACCCGTCCGGAGAGACCCAGTACTTC	CASSSDPSGETQYF
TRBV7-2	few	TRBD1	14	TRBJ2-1	TGTGCCAGCAGCTTGGACAGGCGGTACAATGAGCAGTTCTTC	CASSLDRRYNEQFF
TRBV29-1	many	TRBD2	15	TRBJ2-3	TGCAGCGTCCTTTTGGCGGGAGCATCTGCAGATACGCAGTATTTT	CSVLLAGASADTQYF
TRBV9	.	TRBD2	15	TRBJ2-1	TGTGCCAGCAGCCCCTTTAGGGGAGGGCTTAATGAGCAGTTCTTC	CASSPFRGGLNEQFF
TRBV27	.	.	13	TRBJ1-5	TGTGCCAGCAGGTACGGCCCGGGGGGGCCCCAGCATTTT	CASRYGPGGPQHF
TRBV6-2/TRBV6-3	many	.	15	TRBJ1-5	TGTGCCAGCAGTCCCGGACAGCTAGAGCATCAGCCCCAGCATTTT	CASSPGQLEHQPQHF
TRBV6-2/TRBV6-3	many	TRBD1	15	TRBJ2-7	TGTGCCAGCGCGCTTAGCATGGGACAGGGATACGAGCAGTACTTC	CASALSMGQGYEQYF
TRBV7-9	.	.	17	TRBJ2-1	TGTGCCAGCAGCTCCAGGCGAGGGGGGTTGGCCTACAATGAGCAGTTCTTC	CASSSRRGGLAYNEQFF
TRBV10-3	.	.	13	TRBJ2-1	TGTGCCATCAGGGCACGTACCAGGGATGAGCAGTTCTTC	CAIRARTRDEQFF
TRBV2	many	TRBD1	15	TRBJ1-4	TGTGCCAGCAGAGACAGACAGGGACATAATGAAAAACTGTTTTTT	CASRDRQGHNEKLFF
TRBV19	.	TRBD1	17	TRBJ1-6	TGTGCCAGTAGTCCTTGGACAGGTGCCCTCGGGGATTCACCCCTCCACTTT	CASSPWTGALGDSPLHF